This T cell receptor (beta chain) was identified in a study of shared clonotypes between healthy human individuals. The CDR3 is 17 amino acids. The trim removed 4 bases at V and 6 bases at J, leaving 10 bases unmatched. Germline values: CDR1 SGHRS, CDR2 YFSETQ. Study-wide points: Among donors, the sharing of clonotypes was expected to be influenced by sequencing depth. Estimated richness values were generally larger in naive subsets than in memory subsets.

Assay used: immunoSEQ multiplex PCR; TCRdb lists only in-frame clones, some missing. Of millions of clones listed, roughly 94% are singletons. Worth noting for this clone: What it binds is not known.

The sample was naive CD4+ T cells sorted from blood. The subset here: CD45RA+ positively selected. The TCR was taken from a man aged 18 to 30 in good health. The rearrangement uses TRBV5-1 and TRBJ2-3; TRBD2 matches 14 bases. CDR3 nucleotides: TGCGCCAGCAGCGGGGGACTAGCGGGAGTAAGGAGGGATACGCAGTATTTT. Protein sequence: CASSGGLAGVRRDTQYF.